This TCR beta chain was identified during a study of blood T cells in healthy people across ages. Broader study findings: Researchers report that TCR beta diversity correlated strongly with naive T cell percentage. The recorded TCR beta diversity per million T cells decreased in a roughly linear manner with age.

On this clonotype itself: Antigen unknown.

Primers used in a second PCR of roughly 6 to 11 cycles were a sample-barcoded 5' primer and a J-beta primer mix. Through a template-switch adaptor with 12 random nucleotides, each cDNA molecule received a tag. TCRdb independently ran MiXCR on the 5' RACE reads; one entry per CDR3 protein. Seen here are about 780,000 distinct CDR3 sequences, 46% observed once, and the top ten hold 15% to 20%. Specimen: blood. This TCR was recovered from an elderly man in good health.

The CDR3 is CASSYSNRDPLNYGYTF. CDR3 DNA: TGTGCCAGCAGTTACTCAAACCGGGATCCCTTAAACTATGGCTACACCTTC. This sequence joins TRBV6-2 or TRBV6-3 and TRBJ1-2; the D is unclear. V was shortened by 0 bases and J by 2 bases, with 16 bases between the two germline ends. This CDR3 comprises 17 residues. Germline-derived CDR1 and CDR2 are MNHEY and SVGEGT.